Presented here are 30 T cell receptor beta chains from one specimen sequenced in a study of shared clonotypes between healthy human individuals. Sequenced by immunoSEQ multiplex PCR; TCRdb stores in-frame clones only, minus some. The sample contains some 1,600,000 clones, about 98% of which appear only once. Sequencing used naive CD4+ T cells sorted from blood. As for subset: CD45RA+ positively selected. The receptor source for this set is a man younger than 45 in good health.

The CDR3 sequence: CASSLESGSRSEQFF. CDR3 nucleotide sequence: TGTGCCAGCAGCTTAGAAAGTGGTTCGCGGAGTGAGCAGTTCTTC. The chain uses TRBV11-2 and TRBJ2-1, with D unresolved. Trimming cost V 0 bases and J 9 bases, with 15 bases left between them. This CDR3 contains 15 residues. Germline values: CDR1 SGHAT, CDR2 FQNNGV.

The genes are TRBV28 and TRBJ1-5; tentatively, D is TRBD1 (5 bases). V lost 10 bases and J lost 5, with 15 bases in between. Germline values: CDR1 MDHEN, CDR2 SYDVKM. CDR3 length: 13 residues. The CDR3 region is CAMQGGVDQPQHF. In DNA, the CDR3 is TGTGCCATGCAGGGAGGGGTAGATCAGCCCCAGCATTTT.

This chain joins TRBV2 and TRBJ2-7; TRBD2 matches 8 bases. The CDR3 sequence is 13 residues long. J lost 4 bases, V lost 6 bases, and 5 bases had no gene match. CDR1 and CDR2 from the germline V gene are SNHLY and FYNNEI. The CDR3 coding sequence is TGTGCCAGCAGCGCGGGGGGCGAATACGAGCAGTACTTC. Its protein is CASSAGGEYEQYF.

This clone was counted a single time. This chain uses TRBV10-1 with TRBJ2-1; no definite D call. Between the trimmed V and J ends, which lost 6 bases and 2 bases, there was a span of 11 bases. The CDR3 contains 14 residues. Per germline, CDR1 WNHNN and CDR2 SYGVQD (reference sequence). CDR3 nucleotide sequence: TGCGCCAGCAGCGCCCGAACCACCTACAATGAGCAGTTCTTC. This codes for CASSARTTYNEQFF.

J is TRBJ1-2 and V is TRBV7-9; D call uncertain. Germline values: CDR1 SEHNR, CDR2 FQNEAQ (reference sequence). V was cut by 2 bases and J by 6 bases, with 7 bases left in between. The CDR3 sequence is 12 residues long. For the CDR3, the DNA is TGTGCCAGCAGCTTAAGTCTTGATGGCTACACCTTC. Translating it yields CASSLSLDGYTF.

The J gene is TRBJ2-3, the V gene TRBV7-9; 7 bases are shared with TRBD1. Germline V gene sequence: CDR1 SEHNR, CDR2 FQNEAQ (reference sequence). The CDR3 runs 16 residues. The J segment lost 6 bases and the V segment lost 3 bases, leaving 12 bases of the junction unmatched. The CDR3 region has the DNA TGTGCCAGCAGCTTCCGACAGGGCCCCGTAGAGGATACGCAGTATTTT. Residues: CASSFRQGPVEDTQYF.

This chain connects TRBV27 to TRBJ2-1; TRBD2 agrees at 7 bases. Germline trimming cut 3 bases from V and 8 bases from J; bases unmatched to any gene: 4. This CDR3 is 13 amino acids long. Germline V CDR1 and CDR2: MNHEY, SMNVEV (reference sequence). CDR3 loop: CASSLVGGYEQFF. Here the CDR3 DNA reads TGTGCCAGCAGTTTGGTCGGGGGGTATGAGCAGTTCTTC.

This clone showed up just once. The V gene is TRBV7-2, the J gene TRBJ1-1; 7 bases are shared with TRBD1. CDR1 SGHTA and CDR2 FQGNSA come from the germline V gene. The ends lost 4 bases at V and 5 bases at J; junction bases unmatched: 7. CDR3 length: 14 residues. The CDR3 bases are TGTGCCAGCAGCTCCCGACAGGGAAGTACTGAAGCTTTCTTT. It specifies CASSSRQGSTEAFF.

On this clone: Other DNA sequences in the same sample also yield this CDR3. V and J are TRBV18 and TRBJ1-2; D uncertain. This CDR3 has 12 residues. V was cut by 1 base and J by 6 bases, with 6 bases left in between. The germline gives CDR1 KGHSH, CDR2 LQKENI. The chain's CDR3 is CASSPRGDGYTF. The CDR3 region has the DNA TGTGCCAGCTCACCACGCGGGGATGGCTACACCTTC.

The chain recombines TRBV11-2 with TRBJ2-7; a possible D gene is TRBD2 (6 bases). CDR1 and CDR2 (germline): SGHAT, FQNNGV. The V gene lost 2 bases and the J gene lost 3 bases, with 11 bases spanning the gap. The CDR3 has 14 residues. The CDR3 DNA sequence: TGTGCCAGCAGCTTACGGGACTCTAACTACGAGCAGTACTTC. Encoded protein: CASSLRDSNYEQYF.

J is TRBJ2-6 and V is TRBV28; D possibly matches TRBD1 or TRBD2 (5 bases each). Trimming removed 5 bases from V and 0 bases from J, with 11 bases in between. From germline, CDR1 is MDHEN and CDR2 SYDVKM. The CDR3 runs to 16 residues. The CDR3 region is CASSMAGGSGANVLTF. CDR3 DNA sequence: TGTGCCAGCAGTATGGCTGGGGGCTCTGGGGCCAACGTCCTGACTTTC.

This rearrangement joins TRBV29-1 to TRBJ2-3; TRBD2 agrees at 11 bases. From germline, CDR1 is SQVTM and CDR2 ANQGSEA. This CDR3 comprises 14 residues. J lost 1 base, V lost 7 bases, and 4 bases had no gene match. CDR3 nucleotide sequence: TGCAGCGCTCATAGCGGGAGGGGCACAGATACGCAGTATTTT. It translates to CSAHSGRGTDTQYF.

The rearrangement links TRBV18 to TRBJ1-2, with D perhaps matching TRBD1 (5 bases). V lost 4 bases to trimming and J lost 3 bases, with 18 bases between them. Germline V gives CDR1 KGHSH, CDR2 LQKENI. The CDR3 spans 16 residues. The CDR3 DNA reads as TGTGCCAGCTCACGGTCTATGGGCCTGGGGGACTATGGCTACACCTTC. As protein: CASSRSMGLGDYGYTF.

Points on this clone: Other DNA sequences in the sample encode the same CDR3. This chain uses TRBV11-2 with TRBJ2-5, with D unclear. Germline V gene data show CDR1 as SGHAT and CDR2 as FQNNGV. The V gene lost 3 bases and the J gene lost 5 bases, with 4 bases spanning the gap. This CDR3 has 11 amino acids. This chain's CDR3 is CASSFRETQYF. The CDR3 nucleotides are TGTGCCAGCAGCTTTAGGGAGACCCAGTACTTC. The full variable domain, completed using reference TRBV11-2 and TRBJ2-5, is EAGVAQSPRYKIIEKRQSVAFWCNPISGHATLYWYQQILGQGPKLLIQFQNNGVVDDSQLPKDRFSAERLKGVDSTLKIQPAKLEDSAVYLCASSFRETQYFGPGTRLLVL.

The rearrangement links TRBV14 to TRBJ2-1; 7 bases agree with TRBD2. The junction had 10 bases not matched to a gene; V was cut back by 3 bases and J by 8 bases. The CDR3 has 15 amino acids. Germline CDR1 and CDR2: SGHDN and FVKESK. The CDR3 sequence is CASSQREFWVDEQFF. The DNA of the CDR3 is TGTGCCAGCAGCCAGCGGGAGTTTTGGGTCGATGAGCAGTTCTTC. Looking up the rest from reference TRBV14 and TRBJ2-1 gives the full variable domain: EAGVTQFPSHSVIEKGQTVTLRCDPISGHDNLYWYRRVMGKEIKFLLHFVKESKQDESGMPNNRFLAERTGGTYSTLKVQPAELEDSGVYFCASSQREFWVDEQFFGPGTRLTVL.

The CDR3 DNA is TGTGCCAGCAGTGGGCCGGGACTGCCCCGTGGAAAACTGTTTTTT. It specifies CASSGPGLPRGKLFF. The chain recombines TRBV6-5 with TRBJ1-4, with TRBD1 as a possible D gene (5 bases). Trimming cost V 5 bases and J 10 bases, with 20 bases left between them. CDR1 and CDR2 from the germline V gene are MNHEY and SVGAGI. The CDR3 is 15 residues long.

A note on this clone: Within the sample, other DNA sequences also encode this same CDR3. The V call is TRBV19, the J call TRBJ2-7; TRBD2 matches 12 bases. The CDR3 consists of 15 residues. Germline V lookup: CDR1 LNHDA, CDR2 SQIVND (reference sequence). V was pared by 4 bases and J by 0 bases, with 1 base of the junction left unmatched. DNA of the CDR3: TGTGCCAGTAGTAGGACTAGCGGGAACTCCTACGAGCAGTACTTC. This encodes CASSRTSGNSYEQYF.

This clone appeared a single time. V and J are TRBV19 and TRBJ1-5, with D tentatively TRBD1 (5 bases). V lost 6 bases and J lost 6, with 12 bases in between. Germline-derived CDR1 and CDR2 are LNHDA and SQIVND (reference sequence). CDR3 length: 13 amino acids. The CDR3 nucleotides read TGTGCCAGTAGGCCGGGCAGGGTTCAGCCCCAGCATTTT. Translating it yields CASRPGRVQPQHF.

The chain uses TRBV11-2 and TRBJ2-5, with 7 bases lining up with TRBD2. The CDR3 spans 14 residues. Germline V CDR1 and CDR2: SGHAT, FQNNGV. V lost 3 bases and J lost 6; bases outside the gene matches: 7. CDR3 DNA sequence: TGTGCCAGCAGCTTGAGCGGGGTTTGGCAGACCCAGTACTTC. Translated: CASSLSGVWQTQYF.

J is TRBJ2-7 and V is TRBV5-5; no clear D gene. Trimming removed 4 bases at V and 4 bases at J, with 18 bases between. Germline V gives CDR1 SGHKS, CDR2 YYEKEE (reference sequence). CDR3 size: 15 residues. The CDR3 reads CASSRLRPGGYEQYF. The CDR3, as DNA: TGTGCCAGCAGCCGATTGCGGCCCGGTGGGTACGAGCAGTACTTC. Complete variable domain (other parts from reference TRBV5-5 and TRBJ2-7): DAGVTQSPTHLIKTRGQQVTLRCSPISGHKSVSWYQQVLGQGPQFIFQYYEKEERGRGNFPDRFSARQFPNYSSELNVNALLLGDSALYLCASSRLRPGGYEQYFGPGTRLTVT.

V usage is TRBV2 and J usage is TRBJ1-4; TRBD1 matches 12 bases. The CDR3 sequence is 15 residues long. Germline V gene data show CDR1 as SNHLY and CDR2 as FYNNEI. J lost 10 bases, V lost 6 bases, and 9 bases had no gene match. The CDR3 region is CASRDRDRGHRKLFF. Here the CDR3 DNA reads TGTGCCAGCAGAGACCGGGACAGGGGGCATCGAAAACTGTTTTTT. Together with reference TRBV2 and TRBJ1-4, the CDR3 gives the full variable domain: EPEVTQTPSHQVTQMGQEVILRCVPISNHLYFYWYRQILGQKVEFLVSFYNNEISEKSEIFDDQFSVERPDGSNFTLKIRSTKLEDSAMYFCASRDRDRGHRKLFFGSGTQLSVL.

CDR3 sequence reads: CASSEAGRDYGYTF. The CDR3, as DNA: TGTGCCAGCAGTGAGGCCGGGCGAGACTATGGCTACACCTTC. This chain connects TRBV6-1 to TRBJ1-2; the D is unclear. There are 14 residues in the CDR3. The germline V gene has CDR1 MNHNS and CDR2 SASEGT. V was shortened by 3 bases and J by 3 bases, with 11 bases between the two germline ends.

The chain combines TRBV7-9 with TRBJ1-3, with D possibly matching TRBD1 (5 bases). The CDR3 contains 15 residues. Germline V gene sequence: CDR1 SEHNR, CDR2 FQNEAQ (reference sequence). The ends were cut back, 3 bases at V and 3 bases at J, with 12 bases in the middle. The CDR3 region has the DNA TGTGCCAGCAGCTTCCAGGGCGGGCGTGGAAACACCATATATTTT. Encoded protein: CASSFQGGRGNTIYF.

The V gene is TRBV5-5, the J gene TRBJ2-5, with unresolved D. This CDR3 region has 13 residues. Germline loops: CDR1 SGHKS, CDR2 YYEKEE (reference sequence). The V end lost 0 bases, the J end lost 1 base, and 4 bases lay between the germline ends. CDR3: CASSLAIQETQYF. The DNA for the CDR3 is TGTGCCAGCAGCTTGGCCATCCAAGAGACCCAGTACTTC. The full variable domain, rest sourced from reference TRBV5-5 and TRBJ2-5, is DAGVTQSPTHLIKTRGQQVTLRCSPISGHKSVSWYQQVLGQGPQFIFQYYEKEERGRGNFPDRFSARQFPNYSSELNVNALLLGDSALYLCASSLAIQETQYFGPGTRLLVL.

Comment on this clone: This same CDR3 is encoded by further DNA sequences in the sample. The rearrangement links TRBV5-1 to TRBJ1-5; possible D gene TRBD1, 6 bases. Trimming took 1 base from V and 4 from J, leaving 9 bases between them. This CDR3 spans 14 amino acids. Germline assignment: CDR1 SGHRS and CDR2 YFSETQ. CDR3 in amino acids: CASSLRGGNQPQHF. CDR3 DNA: TGCGCCAGCAGCTTGAGAGGGGGAAATCAGCCCCAGCATTTT. The complete variable domain, with remaining parts taken from reference TRBV5-1 and TRBJ1-5, reads KAGVTQTPRYLIKTRGQQVTLSCSPISGHRSVSWYQQTPGQGLQFLFEYFSETQRNKGNFPGRFSGRQFSNSRSEMNVSTLELGDSALYLCASSLRGGNQPQHFGDGTRLSIL.

This chain joins TRBV1 and TRBJ2-3; the D call of TRBD2 is as the table states it, not checked on the DNA. TRBV1 is tagged as a pseudogene. This CDR3 comprises 24 residues. The CDR3 loop reads CTSSVPVIKEREGRGVPSTDTQYF. DNA for the CDR3: TGCACCAGCAGCGTACCCGTCATAAAAGAGCGGGAGGGCCGAGGAGTCCCTAGCACAGATACGCAGTATTTT.

This rearrangement joins TRBV10-3 to TRBJ2-7; tentative D call: TRBD2 (7 bases). Trimming took 7 bases from V and 5 from J, leaving 27 bases between them. Germline CDR1 and CDR2: ENHRY and SYGVKD. The CDR3 is made up of 17 amino acids. CDR3 sequence reads: CAIKGGGSALLYDEQYF. CDR3 bases: TGTGCCATCAAGGGGGGAGGGTCCGCCTTACTATACGACGAGCAGTACTTC.

The rearrangement links TRBV7-9 to TRBJ1-2; D is undetermined. CDR1 and CDR2 (germline): SEHNR, FQNEAQ (reference sequence). Trimming removed 3 bases from V and 4 bases from J, with 3 bases in between. The CDR3 covers 11 residues. The CDR3 protein is CASSFAYGYTF. The CDR3 DNA reads as TGTGCCAGCAGCTTCGCCTATGGCTACACCTTC.

This sequence joins TRBV11-1 and TRBJ2-3; the D is unclear. This CDR3 comprises 13 residues. Per germline, CDR1 SGHAT and CDR2 FQDESV (reference sequence). The V and J ends lost 5 bases and 1 base respectively, with 7 bases between them. The CDR3 bases are TGTGCCAGCAGCCACCAAGGCACAGATACGCAGTATTTT. This translates into CASSHQGTDTQYF.

This chain uses TRBV19 with TRBJ1-1, with D hard to call. The length of the CDR3 is 14 residues. Germline V gives CDR1 LNHDA, CDR2 SQIVND (reference sequence). Trimming took off 3 bases at V and 0 bases at J, with 8 bases between the two ends. The CDR3 loop is CASSISILNTEAFF. CDR3 nucleotide sequence: TGTGCCAGTAGTATTTCAATACTGAACACTGAAGCTTTCTTT.